This TCR beta chain was retrieved from a study of T cell repertoires in cytomegalovirus infection. This clonotype has just a few counts. Its specificity is not known. MiXCR, applied by TCRdb to the reads, yields one record per CDR3 protein. This sample has approximately 340,000 distinct CDR3 sequences, with almost 30% found just once. Trimming removed 0 bases from V and 2 bases from J, with 8 bases in between. The CDR3 consists of 15 residues. Germline V gives CDR1 SGHAT, CDR2 FQNNGV. Sequences were derived from cultured PBMCs, sampled from culture after CMV antigen stimulation. The chain uses TRBV11-2 and TRBJ2-1; possibly TRBD1 or TRBD2 for D (5 bases each). The TCR sequence derives from a human donor in good health (CMV status not recorded). Some clones in this sample may be carry-over from other donors' samples. The CDR3: CASSLDGDPYNEQFF. CDR3 DNA sequence: TGTGCCAGCAGCTTAGATGGGGACCCCTACAATGAGCAGTTCTTC.